These 28 T cell receptor beta chains were all obtained from the same sample, sequenced in a study of blood T cell repertoires in COVID-19. The assay was immunoSEQ multiplex PCR, and TCRdb's table has in-frame clones only and misses some. The data hold hundreds of thousands of clones, with around 88% observed a single time. Sequencing was done on a sample of PBMCs or T cells enriched from blood (not recorded which). Source of these receptors: a woman aged 25 to 39 who had been exposed to COVID-19.

CDR3 sequence reads: CASTLGTTDTQYF. CDR3 bases: TGTGCCAGCACCCTAGGAACCACAGATACGCAGTATTTT. V and J are TRBV7-9 and TRBJ2-3, with D uncertain. Trimming cost V 7 bases and J 2 bases, with 10 bases left between them. The CDR3 contains 13 residues. Germline lookup yields CDR1 SEHNR and CDR2 FQNEAQ (reference sequence).

Concerning this clone itself: The sample holds other DNA sequences that translate to the same CDR3. The chain links TRBV5-1 to TRBJ1-6; 9 nucleotides align to TRBD1. This CDR3 is built from 14 residues. The germline CDR1 and CDR2 sequences are SGHRS and YFSETQ. Trimming removed 4 bases from V and 7 bases from J; junction bases left unmatched: 3. The CDR3 reads CASSLGQGNSPLHF. The CDR3 DNA reads TGCGCCAGCAGCCTGGGACAGGGAAATTCACCCCTCCACTTT.

The gene calls are TRBV27 and TRBJ1-2; 10 nucleotides agree with TRBD1. Germline CDR1 and CDR2: MNHEY and SMNVEV (reference sequence). The CDR3 is 17 residues long. J lost 7 bases, V lost 1 base, and 12 bases had no gene match. This CDR3 reads CASSLLVGQGGWGGYTF. CDR3 DNA: TGTGCCAGCAGTTTATTGGTTGGACAGGGGGGGTGGGGTGGCTACACCTTC.

The chain is built from TRBV27 and TRBJ2-2, with 8 bases identical to TRBD1. The CDR3 length is 14 residues. Germline V gene lookup returns CDR1 MNHEY and CDR2 SMNVEV (reference sequence). V lost 5 bases, J lost 6 bases, and 5 bases stayed unmatched. The CDR3 bases are TGTGCCAGCAGTGCCTGGACAGGGTCCGGGGAGCTGTTTTTT. It specifies CASSAWTGSGELFF.

CDR3 residues: CASSIVAGEETQYF. The CDR3, as DNA: TGTGCCAGTAGTATAGTAGCCGGGGAAGAGACCCAGTACTTC. The rearrangement uses TRBV19 and TRBJ2-5, with D tentatively TRBD2 (5 bases). V was cut by 1 base and J by 3 bases, with 9 bases left in between. CDR1 and CDR2 (germline): LNHDA, SQIVND (reference sequence). This CDR3 has 14 residues.

J is TRBJ1-2 and V is TRBV5-1; 9 bases agree with TRBD1. This CDR3 is 15 amino acids long. V gave up 4 bases and J gave up 2 bases; unmatched junction bases: 6. Germline V gene data show CDR1 as SGHRS and CDR2 as YFSETQ. CDR3 in DNA: TGCGCCAGCAGCCTTCCGGGACAGGGCAACTATGGCTACACCTTC. Its protein is CASSLPGQGNYGYTF. Looking up the rest from reference TRBV5-1 and TRBJ1-2 gives the full variable domain: KAGVTQTPRYLIKTRGQQVTLSCSPISGHRSVSWYQQTPGQGLQFLFEYFSETQRNKGNFPGRFSGRQFSNSRSEMNVSTLELGDSALYLCASSLPGQGNYGYTFGSGTRLTVV.

This clone came up a few times. V and J are TRBV24-1 and TRBJ2-2, with D perhaps TRBD2 (6 bases). The germline V gene has CDR1 KGHDR and CDR2 SFDVKD. V lost 1 base, J lost 5 bases, and 10 bases lay in between. The CDR3 contains 15 residues. CDR3 sequence: CATSDFSRGTGELFF. The DNA of the CDR3 is TGTGCCACCAGTGATTTTTCCCGGGGGACCGGGGAGCTGTTTTTT.

The V and J genes are TRBV12-5 and TRBJ2-7, with 10 bases that match TRBD2. The CDR3 is 14 residues long. V lost 6 bases, J lost 3 bases, and 5 bases stayed unmatched. In germline, CDR1 is LGHNT, CDR2 FRNRAP. CDR3 residues: CASGLGTSVYEQYF. In DNA, the CDR3 is TGTGCTAGTGGCCTCGGGACTAGCGTCTACGAGCAGTACTTC.

V is TRBV7-9 and J is TRBJ2-2, with 9 positions matching TRBD2. The CDR3 sequence is 16 residues long. Germline V gene data show CDR1 as SEHNR and CDR2 as FQNEAQ (reference sequence). V dropped 2 bases and J dropped 5; count of bases not matched to a gene: 6. CDR3 sequence: CASSLLLAGVTGELFF. CDR3 bases: TGTGCCAGCAGCTTACTATTAGCGGGGGTTACCGGGGAGCTGTTTTTT.

This chain uses TRBV19 with TRBJ2-2; 9 bases are a match to TRBD1. This CDR3 spans 17 amino acids. Germline values: CDR1 LNHDA, CDR2 SQIVND (reference sequence). J gave up 6 bases and V 4 bases, and 12 bases lay outside the gene matches. The CDR3 DNA sequence: TGTGCCAGTAGTAGGTCAGCCGGGACAGGGTGGTCCGGGGAGCTGTTTTTT. Its protein is CASSRSAGTGWSGELFF.

This rearrangement joins TRBV23-1 to TRBJ1-2; 8 positions agree with TRBD1. TRBV23-1 is an ORF, with its function uncertain. CDR3 length equals 14 residues. J gave up 4 bases and V 7 bases, and 8 bases lay outside the gene matches. CDR3 residues: CASMNRGVSYGYTF. The CDR3 nucleotides read TGCGCCAGCATGAACAGGGGGGTTTCCTATGGCTACACCTTC.

The sample holds one count of this clone. The genes are TRBV29-1 and TRBJ1-1; 8 nucleotides line up with TRBD1. The junction had 8 bases not matched to a gene; V was cut back by 4 bases and J by 1 base. The CDR3 has 15 residues. CDR1 and CDR2 (germline): SQVTM, ANQGSEA. The CDR3 sequence: CSVVDRGFGNTEAFF. The CDR3 DNA is TGCAGCGTTGTTGACAGGGGCTTCGGGAACACTGAAGCTTTCTTT.

The genes are TRBV28 and TRBJ1-1; 9 nucleotides align to TRBD1. This CDR3 is 15 amino acids long. In germline, CDR1 is MDHEN, CDR2 SYDVKM. The junction had 11 bases not matched to a gene; V was cut back by 6 bases and J by 6 bases. CDR3 DNA sequence: TGTGCCAGCAGATCAAACAGGGGGCGCGGGTCTGAAGCTTTCTTT. Its translation: CASRSNRGRGSEAFF.

The V and J genes are TRBV18 and TRBJ1-6; the D is unclear. CDR3 size: 16 residues. The germline gives CDR1 KGHSH, CDR2 LQKENI. V lost 3 bases, J lost 0 bases, and 9 bases lay in between. The CDR3 sequence is CASSPAASSYNSPLHF. Written as DNA, the CDR3 is TGTGCCAGCTCACCCGCGGCAAGCTCCTATAATTCACCCCTCCACTTT.

This chain uses TRBV5-1 with TRBJ2-1; the match to TRBD2 covers 7 bases. The V gene end was trimmed by 2 bases and the J gene end by 4 bases; junction bases not matched to a gene: 0. The germline gives CDR1 SGHRS, CDR2 YFSETQ. The CDR3 contains 13 residues. The CDR3 is CASSFSGYNEQFF. The CDR3 DNA reads as TGCGCCAGCAGCTTTAGCGGGTACAATGAGCAGTTCTTC.

The chain carries TRBV7-9 and TRBJ2-2; D remains ambiguous. Germline values: CDR1 SEHNR, CDR2 FQNEAQ (reference sequence). The V and J ends lost 1 base and 9 bases respectively, with 3 bases between them. This CDR3 spans 11 amino acids. The CDR3 region has the DNA TGTGCCAGCAGCTTAGGGCGGGAGCTGTTTTTT. Its translation: CASSLGRELFF.

V is TRBV18 and J is TRBJ1-1, with TRBD1 as a possible D gene (5 bases). Germline lookup yields CDR1 KGHSH and CDR2 LQKENI. Between the trimmed V and J ends, which lost 1 base and 1 base, there was a span of 7 bases. This CDR3 spans 14 amino acids. The CDR3 DNA reads as TGTGCCAGCTCACCACTGGACAAGAACACTGAAGCTTTCTTT. Its protein product is CASSPLDKNTEAFF.

This clone came up once. The V call is TRBV7-2, the J call TRBJ2-3; D not certain. Per germline, CDR1 SGHTA and CDR2 FQGNSA. This CDR3 contains 14 residues. The V gene lost 1 base and the J gene lost 0 bases, with 5 bases spanning the gap. The CDR3 spells CASSLELSTDTQYF. Here the CDR3 DNA reads TGTGCCAGCAGCTTAGAGCTTAGCACAGATACGCAGTATTTT.

This chain uses TRBV6-4 with TRBJ1-1, with 8 bases identical to TRBD1. The V gene end was trimmed by 9 bases and the J gene end by 5 bases; junction bases not matched to a gene: 8. The CDR3 is made up of 13 amino acids. Germline lookup yields CDR1 MRHNA and CDR2 SNTAGT. The CDR3 is CARLDRGETEAFF. The CDR3 region has the DNA TGTGCCAGACTAGACAGGGGAGAAACTGAAGCTTTCTTT.

The chain recombines TRBV2 with TRBJ2-1; 10 bases agree with TRBD1. There are 17 residues in the CDR3. Per germline, CDR1 SNHLY and CDR2 FYNNEI. The ends lost 5 bases at V and 0 bases at J; junction bases unmatched: 7. This chain's CDR3 is CASSPRDRGSSYNEQFF. CDR3 nucleotides: TGTGCCAGCAGTCCCCGGGACAGGGGTTCCTCCTACAATGAGCAGTTCTTC.

J is TRBJ2-7 and V is TRBV9; D remains ambiguous. The CDR3 is 13 amino acids. The V and J ends lost 2 bases and 3 bases respectively, with 9 bases between them. Germline V gene sequence: CDR1 SGDLS, CDR2 YYNGEE. As DNA, the CDR3 is TGTGCCAGCAGCGTCGGTCTTGACTACGAGCAGTACTTC. Protein: CASSVGLDYEQYF.

The gene calls are TRBV24-1 and TRBJ2-2; maybe TRBD2 (5 bases). This CDR3 has 15 amino acids. Germline CDR1 and CDR2: KGHDR and SFDVKD. The germline V and J ends were trimmed by 1 base and 1 base, with 6 bases remaining between them. CDR3 DNA sequence: TGTGCCACCAGTGATTTAGGGAGGAACACCGGGGAGCTGTTTTTT. Its translation is CATSDLGRNTGELFF.

The chain has TRBV5-1 and TRBJ2-2, with 8 positions matching TRBD2. The CDR3 extends over 15 amino acids. Unmatched junction bases numbered 3, after V lost 2 bases and J lost 3 bases. Germline V lookup: CDR1 SGHRS, CDR2 YFSETQ. CDR3: CASSFVGGDTGELFF. CDR3 nucleotides: TGCGCCAGCAGCTTCGTCGGGGGGGACACCGGGGAGCTGTTTTTT.

The chain employs TRBV3-1 (or the pseudogene TRBV3-2) and TRBJ2-7; 7 bases fit TRBD1. Per germline, CDR1 LGHDT and CDR2 YNNKEL (reference sequence). J lost 0 bases, V lost 5 bases, and 7 bases had no gene match. This CDR3 is built from 15 residues. CDR3 DNA: TGTGCCAGCAGCGACACGGGACAGACCTCCTACGAGCAGTACTTC. This codes for CASSDTGQTSYEQYF.

The chain employs TRBV2 and TRBJ1-2; D possibly corresponds to TRBD1 (6 bases). Germline V gene data show CDR1 as SNHLY and CDR2 as FYNNEI. The CDR3 extends over 13 amino acids. V was cut by 6 bases and J by 4 bases, with 12 bases left in between. CDR3 residues: CASSATGIYGYTF. The DNA of the CDR3 is TGTGCCAGCAGCGCGACAGGAATCTATGGCTACACCTTC. Drawing the rest from reference TRBV2 and TRBJ1-2, the complete variable domain is EPEVTQTPSHQVTQMGQEVILRCVPISNHLYFYWYRQILGQKVEFLVSFYNNEISEKSEIFDDQFSVERPDGSNFTLKIRSTKLEDSAMYFCASSATGIYGYTFGSGTRLTVV.

The V call is TRBV19, the J call TRBJ1-2; 12 bases map to TRBD1. Germline assignment: CDR1 LNHDA and CDR2 SQIVND (reference sequence). V was pared by 5 bases and J by 3 bases, with 7 bases of the junction left unmatched. The CDR3 spans 16 residues. The CDR3 DNA is TGTGCCAGTAGTCCAGGGACAGGGGGCACGGACTATGGCTACACCTTC. Translating it yields CASSPGTGGTDYGYTF.

This rearrangement joins TRBV2 to TRBJ1-3; TRBD1 matches at 8 bases. CDR3 size: 16 residues. CDR1 SNHLY and CDR2 FYNNEI come from the germline V gene. V was pared by 4 bases and J by 0 bases, with 5 bases of the junction left unmatched. The CDR3 loop is CASSAAGGRSGNTIYF. Here the CDR3 DNA reads TGTGCCAGCAGTGCCGCAGGGGGCCGCTCTGGAAACACCATATATTTT.

This chain uses TRBV11-2 with TRBJ2-7; 12 bases map to TRBD2. The V gene end was trimmed by 6 bases and the J gene end by 0 bases; junction bases not matched to a gene: 9. The CDR3 covers 17 residues. The germline V gene encodes CDR1 SGHAT and CDR2 FQNNGV. CDR3 DNA sequence: TGTGCCAGCAGACTAGCGGGGGGTCCCCTCAGCTCCTACGAGCAGTACTTC. This translates into CASRLAGGPLSSYEQYF. Combining the CDR3 with reference TRBV11-2 and TRBJ2-7 gives the whole variable domain EAGVAQSPRYKIIEKRQSVAFWCNPISGHATLYWYQQILGQGPKLLIQFQNNGVVDDSQLPKDRFSAERLKGVDSTLKIQPAKLEDSAVYLCASRLAGGPLSSYEQYFGPGTRLTVT.